These T cell receptor beta chains were read from a single sample in a study of regulatory T cells in long-lasting Graves disease. TCRdb fed the multiplex PCR reads into MiXCR, producing one record per CDR3 protein. This sample carries 300,000 to 500,000 distinct CDR3 sequences, roughly 20% of them seen once, and the ten largest clones take around 21%. The input for sequencing was peripheral blood mononuclear cells (PBMCs), taken when the disease was refractory, from a patient treated with antithyroid drugs. The receptors stem from a female donor with Graves disease. The CDR3 runs from the conserved cysteine through the conserved F or W. D genes are given only for firm matches. Not all rows give a size; the values are once, few, many and, for expanded clones, a class.

abundance	d_gene	v_gene	j_gene	CDR3aa	CDR3nt
many	TRBD1	TRBV6-5	TRBJ2-7	CASSNPTGASSYEQYF	TGTGCCAGCAGTAACCCGACAGGGGCCAGCTCCTACGAGCAGTACTTC
few	.	TRBV28	TRBJ1-6	CASTRPYNSPLHF	TGTGCCAGCACCAGGCCCTATAATTCACCCCTCCACTTT
.	.	TRBV27	TRBJ1-1	CASSLRGQDTEAFF	TGTGCCAGCAGTTTGAGGGGTCAGGACACTGAAGCTTTCTTT
few	.	TRBV4-3	TRBJ1-2	CASSQDRQTNYGYTF	TGCGCCAGCAGCCAAGATCGACAGACTAACTATGGCTACACCTTC
many	TRBD1	TRBV2	TRBJ1-2	CASSEAGTGSDYGYTF	TGTGCCAGCAGTGAAGCGGGGACAGGGAGTGACTATGGCTACACCTTC
many	.	TRBV27	TRBJ1-1	CASSLSNGRNTEASF	TGTGCCAGCAGTTTATCGAACGGAAGGAACACTGAAGCTTCCTTT
many	.	TRBV2	TRBJ1-2	CASRDRSNYGYTF	TGTGCCAGCAGAGACAGATCTAACTATGGCTACACCTTC
.	.	TRBV14	TRBJ2-7	CASSQGHRYEQYF	TGTGCCAGCAGCCAAGGACACCGCTACGAGCAGTACTTC
.	.	TRBV18	TRBJ2-7	CASSPREISYEQYF	TGTGCCAGCTCACCGCGCGAGATCTCCTACGAGCAGTACTTC
many	TRBD1	TRBV2	TRBJ1-2	CASSEVTGANYGYTF	TGTGCCAGCAGTGAAGTAACAGGGGCTAACTATGGCTACACCTTC
.	.	TRBV9	TRBJ2-5	CASSVIDETQYF	TGTGCCAGCAGCGTCATAGATGAGACCCAGTACTTC
many	.	TRBV3-1	TRBJ1-6	CASSQNSPLHF	TGTGCCAGCAGCCAAAATTCACCCCTCCACTTT
many	TRBD2	TRBV7-2	TRBJ2-5	CASSLVAGGKETQYF	TGTGCCAGCAGCTTAGTAGCGGGAGGGAAGGAGACCCAGTACTTC
.	.	TRBV10-3	TRBJ1-5	CAISESGSNQPQHF	TGTGCCATCAGTGAGTCGGGGAGCAATCAGCCCCAGCATTTT
.	.	TRBV19	TRBJ1-1	CASSIVPRDGINTEAFF	TGTGCCAGTAGTATAGTCCCCCGGGACGGGATCAACACTGAAGCTTTCTTT
few	.	TRBV18	TRBJ1-3	CASSPLSPTDTIYF	TGTGCCAGCTCACCACTATCACCGACGGACACCATATATTTT
few	.	TRBV6-1	TRBJ1-2	CASSRVGGYTF	TGTGCCAGCAGCCGAGTCGGTGGCTACACCTTC
many	.	TRBV12-3/TRBV12-4	TRBJ2-2	CASSPLPGPGELFF	TGTGCCAGCAGTCCTTTACCAGGGCCCGGGGAGCTGTTTTTT
few	.	TRBV27	TRBJ1-5	CASSFKNLEGQPQHF	TGTGCCAGCAGTTTTAAAAATCTAGAAGGGCAGCCCCAGCATTTT
few	.	TRBV5-1	TRBJ2-1	CASSLDWGSPRRGEQFF	TGCGCCAGCAGCTTGGATTGGGGCTCTCCTCGCCGAGGTGAGCAGTTCTTC
.	.	TRBV6-1	TRBJ2-2	CASNRGQNTGELFF	TGTGCCAGCAACCGGGGGCAAAACACCGGGGAGCTGTTTTTT
few	.	TRBV7-9	TRBJ2-2	CASSFTGLNTGELFF	TGTGCCAGCAGTTTTACAGGGTTGAACACCGGGGAGCTGTTTTTT
.	.	TRBV4-3	TRBJ2-2	CASSQDWVTGELFF	TGCGCCAGCAGCCAAGATTGGGTCACCGGGGAGCTGTTTTTT
many	TRBD2	TRBV28	TRBJ2-2	CASSFRASGAEELFF	TGTGCCAGCAGTTTTAGGGCTAGCGGGGCGGAGGAGCTGTTTTTT
once	.	TRBV10-2	TRBJ2-6	CASSEGLGTGRSTGANVLTF	TGCGCCAGCAGTGAGGGCCTGGGAACGGGCAGGTCGACTGGGGCCAACGTCCTGACTTTC
many	TRBD1	TRBV28	TRBJ2-4	CASRSDRLNIQYF	TGTGCCAGCAGGTCGGACAGGTTAAACATTCAGTACTTC
many	.	TRBV2	TRBJ1-4	CASSDYVSPYF	TGTGCCAGCAGTGACTACGTTTCCCCGTACTTT
.	TRBD2	TRBV28	TRBJ2-1	CASSSTSGQNNEQFF	TGTGCCAGCAGCTCTACTAGCGGCCAGAACAATGAGCAGTTCTTC
.	TRBD1	TRBV28	TRBJ2-2	CASGTGNTGELFF	TGTGCCAGCGGGACAGGGAACACCGGGGAGCTGTTTTTT
.	TRBD1	TRBV28	TRBJ1-1	CASTGPGTGYIGVRAFF	TGTGCCAGCACTGGCCCCGGGACAGGGTATATTGGGGTGCGGGCTTTCTTT
few	TRBD1	TRBV20-1	TRBJ2-5	CSASPTGGETQYF	TGCAGTGCTAGTCCCACAGGGGGAGAGACCCAGTACTTC
few	.	TRBV20-1	TRBJ2-5	CRTASGTPETQYF	TGCAGGACAGCGAGTGGGACCCCGGAGACCCAGTACTTC
many	TRBD1	TRBV27	TRBJ1-2	CASSLAKSGTGRGYTF	TGTGCCAGCAGTTTAGCCAAGTCCGGGACAGGAAGAGGCTACACCTTC
many	TRBD1	TRBV6-1	TRBJ1-2	CASTMGQLYGYTF	TGTGCCAGCACCATGGGACAGCTCTATGGCTACACCTTC
many	.	TRBV12-3/TRBV12-4	TRBJ1-5	CASSLSGLRNQPQHF	TGTGCCAGCAGTTTAAGTGGACTTCGAAATCAGCCCCAGCATTTT
.	TRBD1	TRBV7-9	TRBJ1-2	CASRGSGQGDQYGYTF	TGTGCCAGCAGGGGAAGCGGTCAGGGGGACCAGTATGGCTACACCTTC
.	.	TRBV27	TRBJ2-3	CASRFVETDTQYF	TGTGCCAGCAGATTCGTTGAGACAGATACGCAGTATTTT
few	TRBD2	TRBV20-1	TRBJ2-5	CSAENPTSGIQETQYF	TGCAGTGCTGAAAACCCGACTAGCGGGATTCAAGAGACCCAGTACTTC
.	TRBD1	TRBV18	TRBJ2-2	CASSPRTGATGELFF	TGTGCCAGCTCACCAAGGACAGGGGCCACCGGGGAGCTGTTTTTT
.	TRBD2	TRBV6-5	TRBJ2-7	CASSYDSGRVEQYF	TGTGCCAGCAGTTACGACAGCGGGAGAGTTGAGCAGTACTTC
.	.	TRBV7-2	TRBJ2-5	CASSSQIKETQYF	TGTGCCAGCAGCTCCCAAATTAAAGAGACCCAGTACTTC
many	TRBD1	TRBV7-8	TRBJ2-7	CASRLGQGDSYEQYF	TGTGCCAGCAGGCTGGGACAGGGCGACTCCTACGAGCAGTACTTC